The 32 T cell receptor beta chains below come from one sample, sequenced in a study of CD8+ T cells in alopecia areata. cDNA prepared by RNA extraction and subsequent reverse transcription served as the template for sequencing. TCRdb keeps only in-frame clones here, not all; method: immunoSEQ multiplex PCR. The sample includes 130,000 to 150,000 clones, roughly four fifths of them seen just once. Regarding treatment: oral pan-JAK inhibitor, 5-10 mg twice daily. Sequenced here: CD8+ T cells sorted from blood, sampled at week 4, from a patient treated with tofacitinib. These receptors all stem from a human donor with alopecia areata.

This chain links TRBV11-2 with TRBJ2-7; the D gene is possibly TRBD1 (6 bases). The CDR3 contains 13 residues. The V end lost 5 bases, the J end lost 2 bases, and 10 bases lay between the germline ends. The germline V gene has CDR1 SGHAT and CDR2 FQNNGV. CDR3 in amino acids: CASSTQGAYEQYF. The CDR3 nucleotides read TGTGCCAGCAGCACACAGGGAGCCTACGAGCAGTACTTC.

The rearrangement uses TRBV27 and TRBJ2-5; 8 bases map to TRBD2. V shed 5 bases and J 1 base; nucleotides not matched to a gene: 12. Germline CDR1 MNHEY, CDR2 SMNVEV (reference sequence). CDR3 length: 17 amino acids. CDR3 loop: CASSPKGLVATQETQYF. DNA for the CDR3: TGTGCCAGCAGTCCCAAGGGACTAGTCGCAACCCAAGAGACCCAGTACTTC.

The chain recombines TRBV6-6 with TRBJ2-3, with TRBD2 matching 7 bases. Germline-derived CDR1 and CDR2 are MNHNY and SVGAGI (reference sequence). The CDR3 covers 16 residues. The J segment lost 2 bases and the V segment lost 4 bases, leaving 9 bases of the junction unmatched. Written as DNA, the CDR3 is TGTGCCAGCAGTTTCGGACTAGGTATTAACACAGATACGCAGTATTTT. Its translation: CASSFGLGINTDTQYF.

This clone was seen once. At one of its ends the junction is not consistent with the germline gene, which may arise from a read error. This sample also contains other DNA sequences that code for the same CDR3. V gene TRBV7-7 combines with J gene TRBJ2-2; D call uncertain. The CDR3 sequence is 14 residues long. Germline V gene data show CDR1 as SSHAT and CDR2 as FNYEAQ (reference sequence). The CDR3 here is CASSLARGTGELFF. As DNA, the CDR3 is TGTGCTAGCAGCTTAGCCCGAGGCACCGGGGAGCTGTTTTTT.

This clone has just a few counts. The V call is TRBV7-9, the J call TRBJ2-3; perhaps TRBD2 as D (6 bases). Trimming took off 5 bases at V and 2 bases at J, with 17 bases between the two ends. This CDR3 is 16 amino acids long. Germline CDR1 SEHNR, CDR2 FQNEAQ (reference sequence). DNA for the CDR3: TGTGCCAGCAGCCCGATAGGAGCGGGCCCCACAGATACGCAGTATTTT. This sequence encodes CASSPIGAGPTDTQYF.

This chain links TRBV4-1 with TRBJ2-1, with TRBD1 as a possible D gene (6 bases). From germline, CDR1 is MGHRA and CDR2 YSYEKL. This CDR3 has 13 amino acids. Deletions cut 3 bases from V and 14 bases from J, with 17 bases between. CDR3 sequence reads: CASSQNKGERKFF. The CDR3, as DNA: TGCGCCAGCAGCCAGAATAAGGGGGAAAGGAAGTTCTTC.

In nucleotides, the CDR3 is TGTGCCAGCAGCACCCGGGGGTCGGTCACAGATACGCAGTATTTT. This translates into CASSTRGSVTDTQYF. V is TRBV7-2 and J is TRBJ2-3, with D possibly matching TRBD2 (6 bases). V gave up 5 bases and J gave up 2 bases, with 14 bases separating them. The CDR3 length is 15 residues. CDR1 and CDR2 from the germline V gene are SGHTA and FQGNSA.

The J gene is TRBJ2-7, the V gene TRBV4-3; TRBD1 aligns across 8 bases. The CDR3 totals 16 residues. The V and J ends lost 0 bases and 6 bases, in that order; junction bases with no gene match: 10. Germline CDR1 is LGHNA and CDR2 is YSLEER. For the CDR3, the DNA is TGCGCCAGCAGCCAAGATCAGAGGACAGGGATCTCCGAGCAGTACTTC. Protein: CASSQDQRTGISEQYF.

This rearrangement joins TRBV29-1 to TRBJ2-1; perhaps TRBD1 as D (6 bases). The CDR3 loop spans 16 amino acids. CDR1 is SQVTM, CDR2 ANQGSEA, per germline. V dropped 0 bases and J dropped 0 bases, with 12 bases sitting between them. CDR3 amino acids: CSVEDLDRSSYNEQFF. DNA of the CDR3: TGCAGCGTTGAAGATCTCGACAGGAGCTCCTACAATGAGCAGTTCTTC.

This rearrangement joins TRBV7-8 to TRBJ2-7, with D uncertain. Trimming took off 5 bases at V and 5 bases at J, with 13 bases between the two ends. The CDR3 loop spans 13 amino acids. Looked up from germline, CDR1 is SGHVS and CDR2 is FQNEAQ. As DNA, the CDR3 is TGTGCCAGCAGCCCTACCCATAGGGACGAGCAGTACTTC. Residues: CASSPTHRDEQYF.

This clone was found a few times. This sequence joins TRBV6-6 and TRBJ2-7, with 7 bases identical to TRBD1. The germline V gene has CDR1 MNHNY and CDR2 SVGAGI (reference sequence). The CDR3 runs to 12 residues. The junction had 3 bases not matched to a gene; V was cut back by 5 bases and J by 5 bases. CDR3 region: CASSPTGNEQYF. The CDR3 DNA is TGTGCCAGCAGTCCGACAGGGAACGAGCAGTACTTC.

The J gene is TRBJ2-7, the V gene TRBV5-1; TRBD1 aligns across 7 bases. The CDR3 covers 13 residues. Germline-derived CDR1 and CDR2 are SGHRS and YFSETQ. V lost 7 bases to trimming and J lost 3 bases; unmatched junction nucleotides: 7. In DNA form, the CDR3 reads TGCGCCAGCCGGACAGGCCCAAACTACGAGCAGTACTTC. It is translated as CASRTGPNYEQYF.

This chain uses TRBV4-3 with TRBJ2-3; 9 bases agree with TRBD1. The CDR3 is made up of 14 amino acids. Looked up from germline, CDR1 is LGHNA and CDR2 is YSLEER. Trimming cost V 4 bases and J 5 bases; bases outside gene matches: 4. The CDR3 DNA sequence: TGCGCCAGCAGCCCCACAGGGGGCATAGATACGCAGTATTTT. Translating gives CASSPTGGIDTQYF.

This chain joins TRBV21-1 and TRBJ1-5; no DNA check was done on the table's D call, TRBD1. TRBV21-1 corresponds to a pseudogene. The CDR3 covers 13 residues. This chain's CDR3 is CASSKQGNQPQHF. CDR3 DNA sequence: TGTGCCAGCAGCAAGCAGGGAAATCAGCCCCAGCATTTT.

This chain connects TRBV4-3 to TRBJ2-2, with 9 nucleotides matching TRBD2. This CDR3 spans 16 amino acids. Germline V gene data show CDR1 as LGHNA and CDR2 as YSLEER. J gave up 5 bases and V 0 bases, and 4 bases lay outside the gene matches. The CDR3 nucleotides read TGCGCCAGCAGCCAAGATTGGACTAGCGTTACCGGGGAGCTGTTTTTT. It codes for CASSQDWTSVTGELFF.

The gene calls are TRBV7-3 and TRBJ2-3; D assignment may be TRBD1 or TRBD2 (5 bases each). CDR1 is SGHTA and CDR2 is FQGTGA in the germline V gene. The length of the CDR3 is 15 residues. Trimming removed 3 bases from V and 1 base from J, with 11 bases in between. CDR3 residues: CASSLGTDGTDTQYF. The CDR3, as DNA: TGTGCCAGCAGCTTGGGGACGGATGGCACAGATACGCAGTATTTT.

The V gene is TRBV15, the J gene TRBJ2-7, with 12 bases matching TRBD1. The CDR3 covers 15 residues. The V segment lost 1 base and the J segment 2 bases; nucleotides outside the gene matches: 0. Germline CDR1 is LNHNV and CDR2 is YYDKDF (reference sequence). CDR3 coding DNA: TGTGCCACCAGCAGAGGGGACAGGGGGCCCTACGAGCAGTACTTC. Residues: CATSRGDRGPYEQYF.

The chain carries TRBV7-2 and TRBJ2-3; 7 nucleotides match TRBD2. Germline V gene data show CDR1 as SGHTA and CDR2 as FQGNSA. V shed 1 base and J 5 bases; nucleotides not matched to a gene: 9. CDR3 size: 16 residues. The CDR3: CASSLVSLRGIDTQYF. The CDR3 nucleotides are TGTGCCAGCAGCTTAGTGTCTTTGCGGGGGATAGATACGCAGTATTTT.

The chain carries TRBV10-3 and TRBJ2-3; D uncertain. The length of the CDR3 is 15 residues. The germline V gene encodes CDR1 ENHRY and CDR2 SYGVKD. V lost 2 bases, J lost 6 bases, and 15 bases lay in between. The CDR3 spells CAISEGSLTPDTQYF. CDR3 DNA sequence: TGTGCCATCAGTGAGGGCAGTCTAACGCCCGATACGCAGTATTTT.

This clone was counted between two and nine times. V is TRBV19 and J is TRBJ2-7, with TRBD1 matching 8 bases. CDR1 and CDR2 (germline): LNHDA, SQIVND (reference sequence). V gave up 6 bases and J gave up 4 bases; unmatched junction bases: 2. This CDR3 has 12 amino acids. The CDR3 here is CASSGQGYEQYF. The CDR3 coding sequence is TGTGCCAGTAGCGGACAGGGATACGAGCAGTACTTC.

This chain connects TRBV5-6 to TRBJ2-2; 7 nucleotides match TRBD1. CDR3 length: 15 residues. Germline CDR1 reads SGHDT; CDR2 reads YYEEEE. V dropped 4 bases and J dropped 4; count of bases not matched to a gene: 7. Written as DNA, the CDR3 is TGTGCCAGCAGCCTGGGACAGAAGCTCACCGGGGAGCTGTTTTTT. Translated: CASSLGQKLTGELFF.

This clone was observed once. This chain joins TRBV4-1 and TRBJ1-1, with D uncertain. With 1 base removed from V and 7 bases from J, the gap between germline ends came to 10 bases. Per germline, CDR1 MGHRA and CDR2 YSYEKL. This CDR3 region has 13 residues. This chain's CDR3 is CASSQGERYEAFF. The DNA for the CDR3 is TGCGCCAGCAGCCAAGGGGAGCGGTATGAAGCTTTCTTT.

This chain joins TRBV2 and TRBJ2-1; 10 bases map to TRBD2. Germline CDR1 SNHLY, CDR2 FYNNEI. This CDR3 comprises 15 residues. With 6 bases clipped from V and 5 bases from J, the junction kept 7 bases outside the gene matches. CDR3 nucleotides: TGTGCCAGCAGAAAAGCGGGGGGGCAACACAATGAGCAGTTCTTC. This translates into CASRKAGGQHNEQFF.

The chain couples TRBV15 to TRBJ1-1; TRBD1 matches 8 bases. Trimming at V came to 0 bases and at J to 0 bases, leaving 6 bases not matched to a gene. The length of the CDR3 is 17 residues. Germline lookup yields CDR1 LNHNV and CDR2 YYDKDF (reference sequence). The CDR3 is CATSREDRGLLNTEAFF. The CDR3 DNA is TGTGCCACCAGCAGAGAAGACAGGGGCCTATTGAACACTGAAGCTTTCTTT.

The rearrangement links TRBV4-2 to TRBJ1-6; D ambiguous. The CDR3 extends over 16 amino acids. Trimming shortened V by 0 bases and J by 6 bases, and 12 bases separated the two germline ends. In germline, CDR1 is LGHNA, CDR2 YNFKEQ. CDR3 nucleotide sequence: TGTGCCAGCAGCCAAGAAGGCGCACAGCTTAATTCACCCCTCCACTTT. This translates into CASSQEGAQLNSPLHF.

CDR3 coding DNA: TGTGCCAGCAGTTTATCTTTTGGACAGGTTTTTTCACCCCTCCACTTT. Protein product: CASSLSFGQVFSPLHF. The V and J genes are TRBV27 and TRBJ1-6, with TRBD1 identical over 7 bases. Germline V gene lookup returns CDR1 MNHEY and CDR2 SMNVEV (reference sequence). The V gene end was trimmed by 0 bases and the J gene end by 9 bases; junction bases not matched to a gene: 8. The CDR3 length is 16 residues.

In the case of this clone: Within the sample, other DNA sequences also encode this same CDR3. The chain uses TRBV5-1 and TRBJ2-3; TRBD1 matches at 7 bases. The CDR3 is 14 residues long. Trimming took 0 bases from V and 5 from J; bases not matched to a gene: 3. Germline assignment: CDR1 SGHRS and CDR2 YFSETQ. The CDR3, as DNA: TGCGCCAGCAGCTTGGGACAGGGAATAGATACGCAGTATTTT. This gives the protein CASSLGQGIDTQYF.

The chain joins TRBV5-6 to TRBJ1-6, with 8 bases matching TRBD1. Germline-derived CDR1 and CDR2 are SGHDT and YYEEEE. V gave up 2 bases and J gave up 9 bases; unmatched junction bases: 4. The CDR3 extends over 14 amino acids. This chain's CDR3 is CASSFQTGVSPLHF. The CDR3 region has the DNA TGTGCCAGCAGCTTTCAGACAGGGGTTTCACCCCTCCACTTT.

This chain links TRBV5-1 with TRBJ1-1, with a possible D match to TRBD1 (5 bases). The CDR3 spans 16 residues. From germline, CDR1 is SGHRS and CDR2 YFSETQ. V was cut by 3 bases and J by 1 base, with 16 bases left in between. The CDR3 DNA follows: TGCGCCAGCAGCTATTACGGGACGGATAAGAACACTGAAGCTTTCTTT. It yields the protein CASSYYGTDKNTEAFF.

The chain is built from TRBV4-3 and TRBJ2-7; 9 bases fit TRBD2. Trimming at V came to 0 bases and at J to 2 bases, leaving 8 bases not matched to a gene. This CDR3 region has 17 residues. Germline V gives CDR1 LGHNA, CDR2 YSLEER. Written as DNA, the CDR3 is TGCGCCAGCAGCCAAGATTCGGCGGGGGGGAGCCCCTACGAGCAGTACTTC. Its protein product is CASSQDSAGGSPYEQYF.

This clone was detected only once. The CDR3 is CASSFTGLAKNIQYF. The DNA of the CDR3 is TGTGCCAGCAGTTTCACAGGATTAGCCAAAAACATTCAGTACTTC. The rearrangement joins TRBV6-5 to TRBJ2-4, with a weak D call TRBD1 (5 bases). Trimming pared 4 bases from V and 0 bases from J, leaving 10 bases between. The length of the CDR3 is 15 residues. Germline CDR1 is MNHEY and CDR2 is SVGAGI.

V is TRBV6-5 and J is TRBJ2-7; a possible D gene is TRBD2 (6 bases). The CDR3 covers 13 residues. The germline V gene has CDR1 MNHEY and CDR2 SVGAGI. Trimming stripped 2 bases from V and 3 bases from J, with 8 bases between. In nucleotides, the CDR3 is TGTGCCAGCAGTTACAGGGAGGACTACGAGCAGTACTTC. Its translation: CASSYREDYEQYF.